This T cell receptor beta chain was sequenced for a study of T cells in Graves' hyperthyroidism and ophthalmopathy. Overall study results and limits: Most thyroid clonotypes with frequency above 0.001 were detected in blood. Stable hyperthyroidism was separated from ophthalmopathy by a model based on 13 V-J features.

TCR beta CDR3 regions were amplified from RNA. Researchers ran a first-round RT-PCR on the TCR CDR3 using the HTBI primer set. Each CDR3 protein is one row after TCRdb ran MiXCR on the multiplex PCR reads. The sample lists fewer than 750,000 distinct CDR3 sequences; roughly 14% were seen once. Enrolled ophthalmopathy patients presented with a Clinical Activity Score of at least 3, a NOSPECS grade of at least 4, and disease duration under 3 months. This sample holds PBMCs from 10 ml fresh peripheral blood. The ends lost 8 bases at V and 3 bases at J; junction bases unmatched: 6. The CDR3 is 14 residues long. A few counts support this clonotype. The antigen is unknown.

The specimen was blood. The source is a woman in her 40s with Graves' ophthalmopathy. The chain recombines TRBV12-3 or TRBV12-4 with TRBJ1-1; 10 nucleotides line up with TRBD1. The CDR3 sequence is CASGETGGYTEAFF. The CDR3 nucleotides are TGTGCCAGCGGAGAGACAGGGGGCTACACTGAAGCTTTCTTT.